This TCR beta chain was identified in a study of T cell clonality in common variable immunodeficiency. CVID subjects were neither ill nor on immunomodulatory or immunosuppressive medication at sampling. This clone was found many times. Its antigen is not identified. Read coverage stops 3 residues before the CDR3 terminus; the germline J gene supplies the remainder. The method was immunoSEQ multiplex PCR; TCRdb's version includes in-frame clones alone and lacks a portion of them. The data show about 34,000 clones, with none appearing a single time. With 3 bases removed from V and 2 bases from J, the gap between germline ends came to 18 bases. Per the germline V gene, CDR1 is SGHRS and CDR2 is YFSETQ. The CDR3 runs 16 residues. General observations from the study: CVID subjects had higher TCRbeta clonality than healthy controls, most marked in about a third. Fewer deletions and N-nucleotide insertions were reportedly seen in common variable immunodeficiency TCR beta sequences.

The receptor was isolated from a human donor with common variable immunodeficiency. Sequences were obtained from peripheral blood mononuclear cells. The chain uses TRBV5-1 and TRBJ2-7, with D perhaps TRBD2 (6 bases). Incomplete CDR3 DNA: TGCGCCAGCAGCTCAACGGGGGTTGCCCGTCCCTACGAG. This translates into CASSSTGVARPYE. The full CDR3 is CASSSTGVARPYEQYF. The variable domain in full, completed from reference TRBV5-1 and TRBJ2-7, reads KAGVTQTPRYLIKTRGQQVTLSCSPISGHRSVSWYQQTPGQGLQFLFEYFSETQRNKGNFPGRFSGRQFSNSRSEMNVSTLELGDSALYLCASSSTGVARPYEQYFGPGTRLTVT.